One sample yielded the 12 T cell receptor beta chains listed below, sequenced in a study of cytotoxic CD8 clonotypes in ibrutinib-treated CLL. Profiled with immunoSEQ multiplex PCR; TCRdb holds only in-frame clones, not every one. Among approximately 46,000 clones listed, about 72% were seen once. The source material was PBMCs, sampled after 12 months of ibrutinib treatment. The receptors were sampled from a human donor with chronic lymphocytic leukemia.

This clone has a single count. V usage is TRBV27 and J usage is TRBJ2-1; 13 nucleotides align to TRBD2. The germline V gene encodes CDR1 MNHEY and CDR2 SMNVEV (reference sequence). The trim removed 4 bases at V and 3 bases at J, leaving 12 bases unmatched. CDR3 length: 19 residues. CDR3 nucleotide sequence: TGTGCCAGCAGTTACTTGGGATGGACTAGCGGGAGAGTCTACAATGAGCAGTTCTTC. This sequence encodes CASSYLGWTSGRVYNEQFF.

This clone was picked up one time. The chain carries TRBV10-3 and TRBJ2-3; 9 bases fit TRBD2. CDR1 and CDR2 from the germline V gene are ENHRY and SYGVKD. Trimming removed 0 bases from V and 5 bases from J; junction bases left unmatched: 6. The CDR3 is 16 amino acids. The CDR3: CAISESLAGFKDTQYF. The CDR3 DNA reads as TGTGCCATCAGTGAGTCCCTAGCGGGATTTAAAGATACGCAGTATTTT.

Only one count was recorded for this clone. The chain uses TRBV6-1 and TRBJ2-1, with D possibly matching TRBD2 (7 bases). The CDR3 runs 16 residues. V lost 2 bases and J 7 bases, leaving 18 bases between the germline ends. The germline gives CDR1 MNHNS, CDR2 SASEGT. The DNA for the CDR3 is TGTGCCAGCAGTGAATGGGGCGGGGGCACCTTTAATGAGCAGTTCTTC. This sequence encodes CASSEWGGGTFNEQFF.

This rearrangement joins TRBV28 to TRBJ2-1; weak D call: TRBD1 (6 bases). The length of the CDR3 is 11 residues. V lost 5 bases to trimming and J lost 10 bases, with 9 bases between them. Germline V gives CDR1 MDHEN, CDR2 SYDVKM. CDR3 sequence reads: CASSIGTEQFF. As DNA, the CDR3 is TGTGCCAGCAGTATCGGGACAGAGCAGTTCTTC.

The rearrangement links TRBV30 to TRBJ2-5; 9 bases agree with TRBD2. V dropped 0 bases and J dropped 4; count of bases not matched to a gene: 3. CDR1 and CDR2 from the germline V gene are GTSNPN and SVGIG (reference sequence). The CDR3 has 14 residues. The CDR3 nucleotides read TGTGCCTGGAGTGTAACGGGACTAGCAGAGACCCAGTACTTC. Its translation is CAWSVTGLAETQYF.

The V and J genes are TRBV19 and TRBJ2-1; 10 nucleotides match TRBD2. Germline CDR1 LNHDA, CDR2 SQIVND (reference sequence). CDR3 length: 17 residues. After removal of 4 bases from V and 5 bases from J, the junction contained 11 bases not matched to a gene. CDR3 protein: CASSTLRTSGGNNEQFF. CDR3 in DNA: TGTGCCAGTAGTACCCTGAGGACTAGCGGAGGGAACAATGAGCAGTTCTTC.

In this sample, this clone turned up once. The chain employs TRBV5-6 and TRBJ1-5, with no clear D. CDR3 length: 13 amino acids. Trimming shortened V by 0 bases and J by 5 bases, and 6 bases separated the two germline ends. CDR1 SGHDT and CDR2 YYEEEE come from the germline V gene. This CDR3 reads CASSLGRDQPQHF. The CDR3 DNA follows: TGTGCCAGCAGCTTGGGGCGGGATCAGCCCCAGCATTTT.

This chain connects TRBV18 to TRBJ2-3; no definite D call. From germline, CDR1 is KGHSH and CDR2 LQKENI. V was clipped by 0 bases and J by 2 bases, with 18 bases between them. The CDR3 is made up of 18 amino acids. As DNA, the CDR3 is TGTGCCAGCTCACCACCTAGAAGGTACGGGCAAAACACAGATACGCAGTATTTT. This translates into CASSPPRRYGQNTDTQYF.

The CDR3 region is CASSPLDGRVAEQYF. As DNA, the CDR3 is TGTGCCAGCAGCCCCCTCGATGGTAGGGTTGCCGAGCAGTACTTC. The chain links TRBV7-8 to TRBJ2-7; D remains unclear. V was shortened by 5 bases and J by 6 bases, with 20 bases between the two germline ends. The V gene's germline CDR1 is SGHVS and CDR2 FQNEAQ. The CDR3 is made up of 15 amino acids.

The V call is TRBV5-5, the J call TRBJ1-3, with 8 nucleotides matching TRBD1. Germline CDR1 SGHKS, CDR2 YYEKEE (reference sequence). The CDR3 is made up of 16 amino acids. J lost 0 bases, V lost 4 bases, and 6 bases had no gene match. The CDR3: CASSLPGQASGNTIYF. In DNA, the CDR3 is TGTGCCAGCAGCCTACCGGGACAGGCCTCTGGAAACACCATATATTTT.

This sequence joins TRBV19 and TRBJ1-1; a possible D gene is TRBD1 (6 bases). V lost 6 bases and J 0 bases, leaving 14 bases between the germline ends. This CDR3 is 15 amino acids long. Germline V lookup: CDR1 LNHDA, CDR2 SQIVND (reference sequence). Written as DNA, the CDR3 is TGTGCCAGTAGCCCGGGGGGCATGATGAACACTGAAGCTTTCTTT. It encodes CASSPGGMMNTEAFF. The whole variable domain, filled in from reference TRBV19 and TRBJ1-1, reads DGGITQSPKYLFRKEGQNVTLSCEQNLNHDAMYWYRQDPGQGLRLIYYSQIVNDFQKGDIAEGYSVSREKKESFPLTVTSAQKNPTAFYLCASSPGGMMNTEAFFGQGTRLTVV.

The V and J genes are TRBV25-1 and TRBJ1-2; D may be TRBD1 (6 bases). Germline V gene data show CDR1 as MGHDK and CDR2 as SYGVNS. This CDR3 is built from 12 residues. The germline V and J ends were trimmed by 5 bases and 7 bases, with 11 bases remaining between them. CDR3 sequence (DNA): TGTGCCAGCAGTACGGGGGCCGGTGGCTACACCTTC. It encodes CASSTGAGGYTF.